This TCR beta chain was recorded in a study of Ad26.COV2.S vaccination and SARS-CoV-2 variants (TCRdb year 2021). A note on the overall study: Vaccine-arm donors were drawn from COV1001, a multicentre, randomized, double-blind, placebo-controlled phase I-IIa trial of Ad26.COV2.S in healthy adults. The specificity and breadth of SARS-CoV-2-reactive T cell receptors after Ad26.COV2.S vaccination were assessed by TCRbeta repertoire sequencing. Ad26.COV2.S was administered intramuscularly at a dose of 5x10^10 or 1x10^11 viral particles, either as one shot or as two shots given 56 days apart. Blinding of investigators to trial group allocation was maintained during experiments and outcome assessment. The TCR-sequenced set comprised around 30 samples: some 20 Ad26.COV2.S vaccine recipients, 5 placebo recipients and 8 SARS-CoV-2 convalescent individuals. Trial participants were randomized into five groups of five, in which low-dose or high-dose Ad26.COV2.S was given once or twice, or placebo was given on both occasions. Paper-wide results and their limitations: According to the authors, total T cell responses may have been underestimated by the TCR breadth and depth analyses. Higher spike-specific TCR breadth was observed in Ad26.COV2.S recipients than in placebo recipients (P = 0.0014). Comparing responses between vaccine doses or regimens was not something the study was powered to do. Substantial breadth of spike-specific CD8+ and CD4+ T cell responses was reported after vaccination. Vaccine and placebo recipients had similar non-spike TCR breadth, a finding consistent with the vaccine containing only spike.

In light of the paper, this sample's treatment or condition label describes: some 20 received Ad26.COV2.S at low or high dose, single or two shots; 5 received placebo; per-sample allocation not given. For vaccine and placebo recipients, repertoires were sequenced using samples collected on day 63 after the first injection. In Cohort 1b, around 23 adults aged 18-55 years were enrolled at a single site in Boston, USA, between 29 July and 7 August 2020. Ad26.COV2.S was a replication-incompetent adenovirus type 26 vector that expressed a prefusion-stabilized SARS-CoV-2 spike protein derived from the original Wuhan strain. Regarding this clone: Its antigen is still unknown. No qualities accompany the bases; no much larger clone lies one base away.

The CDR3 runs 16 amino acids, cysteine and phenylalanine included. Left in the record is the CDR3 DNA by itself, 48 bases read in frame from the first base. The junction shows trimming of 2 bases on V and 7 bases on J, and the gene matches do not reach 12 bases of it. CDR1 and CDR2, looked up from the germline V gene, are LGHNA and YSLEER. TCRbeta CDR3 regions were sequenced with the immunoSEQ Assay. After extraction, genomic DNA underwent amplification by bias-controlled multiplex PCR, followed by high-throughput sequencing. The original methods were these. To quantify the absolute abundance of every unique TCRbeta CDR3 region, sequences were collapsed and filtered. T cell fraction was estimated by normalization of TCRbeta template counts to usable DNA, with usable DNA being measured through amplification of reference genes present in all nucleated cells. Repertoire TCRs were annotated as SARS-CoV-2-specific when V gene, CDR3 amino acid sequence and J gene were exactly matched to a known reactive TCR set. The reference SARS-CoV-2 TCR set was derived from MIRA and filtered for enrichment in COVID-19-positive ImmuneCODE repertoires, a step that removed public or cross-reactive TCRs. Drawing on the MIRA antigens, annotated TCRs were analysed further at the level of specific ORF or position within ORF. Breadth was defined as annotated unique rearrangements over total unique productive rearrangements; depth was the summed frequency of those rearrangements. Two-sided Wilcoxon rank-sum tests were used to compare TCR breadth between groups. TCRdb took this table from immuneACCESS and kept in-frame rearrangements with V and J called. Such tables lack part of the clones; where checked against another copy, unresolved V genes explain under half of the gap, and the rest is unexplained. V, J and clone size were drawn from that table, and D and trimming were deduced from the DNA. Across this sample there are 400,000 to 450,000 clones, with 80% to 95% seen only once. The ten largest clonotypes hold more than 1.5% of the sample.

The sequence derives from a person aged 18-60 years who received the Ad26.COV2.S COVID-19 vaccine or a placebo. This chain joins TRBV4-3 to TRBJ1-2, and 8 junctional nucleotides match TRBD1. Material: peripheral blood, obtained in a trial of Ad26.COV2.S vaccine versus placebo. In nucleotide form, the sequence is TGCGCCAGCAGCCAACAATCTGGGCAGGGGGCAGGTGGCTACACCTTC. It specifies CASSQQSGQGAGGYTF.